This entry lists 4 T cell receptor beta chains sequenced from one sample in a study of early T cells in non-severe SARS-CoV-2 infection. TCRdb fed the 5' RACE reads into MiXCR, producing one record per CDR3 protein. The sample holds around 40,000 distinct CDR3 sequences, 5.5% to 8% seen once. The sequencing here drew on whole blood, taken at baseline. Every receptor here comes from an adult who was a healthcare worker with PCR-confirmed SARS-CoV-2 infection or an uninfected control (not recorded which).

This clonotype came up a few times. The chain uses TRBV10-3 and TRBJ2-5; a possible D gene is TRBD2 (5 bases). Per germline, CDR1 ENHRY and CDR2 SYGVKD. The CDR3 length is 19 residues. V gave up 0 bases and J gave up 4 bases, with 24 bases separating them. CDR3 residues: CAISESPVNFGDRLETQYF. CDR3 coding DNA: TGTGCCATCAGTGAGTCGCCGGTCAACTTCGGGGATCGGCTAGAGACCCAGTACTTC.

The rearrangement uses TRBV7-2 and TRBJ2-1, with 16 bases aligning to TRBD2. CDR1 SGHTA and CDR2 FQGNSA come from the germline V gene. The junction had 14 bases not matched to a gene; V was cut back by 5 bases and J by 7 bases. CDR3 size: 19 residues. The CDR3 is CASSVRGLAGGLTRNEQFF. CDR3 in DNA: TGTGCCAGCAGCGTTAGGGGACTAGCGGGAGGGTTGACGAGAAATGAGCAGTTCTTC.

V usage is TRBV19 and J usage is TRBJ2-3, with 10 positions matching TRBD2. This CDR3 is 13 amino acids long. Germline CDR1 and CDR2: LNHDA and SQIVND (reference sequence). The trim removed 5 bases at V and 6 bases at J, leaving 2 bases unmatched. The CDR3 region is CASSLGLADTQYF. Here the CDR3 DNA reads TGTGCCAGTAGTCTGGGACTAGCGGATACGCAGTATTTT.

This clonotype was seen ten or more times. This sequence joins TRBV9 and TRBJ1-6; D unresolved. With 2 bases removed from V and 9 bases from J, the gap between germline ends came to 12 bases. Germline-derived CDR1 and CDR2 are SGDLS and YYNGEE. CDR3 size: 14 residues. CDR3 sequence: CASSVSTPGSPLHF. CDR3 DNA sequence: TGTGCCAGCAGCGTCAGCACCCCGGGTTCACCCCTCCACTTT.